A single sample gave rise to the 20 T cell receptor beta chains below, sequenced in a study of technical replicates of blood from a handful of donors. Some clones are missing from TCRdb's copy, which holds only in-frame ones; the method was immunoSEQ multiplex PCR. The profile shows about 82,000 clones, around 94% of them singletons. Material for sequencing was T cells isolated from PBMCs. These receptors came from a human donor in good health.

The V gene is TRBV4-1, the J gene TRBJ2-2; 12 bases map to TRBD2. The CDR3 has 17 amino acids. CDR1 is MGHRA, CDR2 YSYEKL, per germline. Trimming cost V 0 bases and J 1 base; bases outside gene matches: 0. CDR3 sequence: CASSQELAGGNTGELFF. CDR3 DNA sequence: TGCGCCAGCAGCCAAGAACTAGCGGGAGGGAACACCGGGGAGCTGTTTTTT.

The V and J genes are TRBV5-6 and TRBJ1-1; D remains ambiguous. Germline V gene lookup returns CDR1 SGHDT and CDR2 YYEEEE. This CDR3 is built from 13 residues. V shed 1 base and J shed 0 bases, with 4 bases lying between them. As DNA, the CDR3 is TGTGCCAGCAGCTTGACAGTGAACACTGAAGCTTTCTTT. Its protein product is CASSLTVNTEAFF.

The chain recombines TRBV13 with TRBJ1-1, with a tentative D call TRBD1 (6 bases). CDR1 is PRHDT and CDR2 is FYEKMQ in the germline V gene (reference sequence). The CDR3 covers 15 residues. Trimming removed 1 base from V and 2 bases from J, with 11 bases in between. The CDR3 here is CASSLEGQINTEAFF. The CDR3 DNA follows: TGTGCCAGCAGCTTAGAAGGACAGATAAACACTGAAGCTTTCTTT.

The chain couples TRBV4-2 to TRBJ2-2; D might be TRBD1 (6 bases). The V and J ends lost 0 bases and 7 bases respectively, with 15 bases between them. The CDR3 consists of 16 residues. CDR1 and CDR2 (germline): LGHNA, YNFKEQ. The CDR3 DNA is TGTGCCAGCAGCCAAGATACTACAGGGATCGGCGGGGAGCTGTTTTTT. Translating it yields CASSQDTTGIGGELFF.

V usage is TRBV4-1 and J usage is TRBJ2-7, with D maybe TRBD2 (5 bases). V dropped 1 base and J dropped 9 bases, with 19 bases sitting between them. Germline loops: CDR1 MGHRA, CDR2 YSYEKL. The CDR3 contains 15 residues. In DNA, the CDR3 is TGCGCCAGCAGCCAAGCCAAACGGGATTGGGTGGGGCAGTACTTC. This sequence encodes CASSQAKRDWVGQYF.

The genes are TRBV6-6 and TRBJ2-1; unclear D gene. Germline V gene data show CDR1 as MNHNY and CDR2 as SVGAGI (reference sequence). CDR3 length: 13 residues. Deletions cut 7 bases from V and 4 bases from J, with 11 bases between. CDR3 DNA sequence: TGTGCCAGCATCGGAGAGGAATACAATGAGCAGTTCTTC. This translates into CASIGEEYNEQFF.

The genes are TRBV5-4 and TRBJ1-1, with TRBD1 identical over 7 bases. The length of the CDR3 is 14 residues. Germline CDR1 is SGHNT and CDR2 is YYREEE (reference sequence). Germline trimming cut 4 bases from V and 6 bases from J; bases unmatched to any gene: 9. The CDR3 DNA follows: TGTGCCAGCAGCCAAGGAACAGGGGCCCCTGAAGCTTTCTTT. Protein sequence: CASSQGTGAPEAFF.

V and J are TRBV5-6 and TRBJ1-2; D possibly corresponds to TRBD1 (6 bases). Trimming pared 4 bases from V and 5 bases from J, leaving 9 bases between. Germline V CDR1 and CDR2: SGHDT, YYEEEE. The length of the CDR3 is 12 residues. The CDR3 sequence is CASSEQGYGYTF. The CDR3 DNA follows: TGTGCCAGCAGCGAACAGGGTTATGGCTACACCTTC.

V usage is TRBV6-1 and J usage is TRBJ2-2; 9 bases are a match to TRBD1. CDR1 and CDR2 from the germline V gene are MNHNS and SASEGT. Trimming at V came to 8 bases and at J to 4 bases, leaving 8 bases not matched to a gene. CDR3 size: 15 residues. CDR3 amino acids: CASCRDRVFTGELFF. For the CDR3, the DNA is TGTGCCAGCTGCCGGGACAGGGTATTCACCGGGGAGCTGTTTTTT.

The CDR3 here is CASSDGTGNYEQYF. CDR3 coding DNA: TGTGCCAGCAGTGACGGGACAGGGAACTACGAGCAGTACTTC. The V and J genes are TRBV6-4 and TRBJ2-7, with TRBD1 matching 9 bases. The CDR3 loop spans 14 amino acids. J was trimmed by 3 bases and V by 2 bases; bases with no gene match: 2. Germline loops: CDR1 MRHNA, CDR2 SNTAGT.

This chain uses TRBV15 with TRBJ1-1, with a weak D call TRBD1 (5 bases). Germline lookup yields CDR1 LNHNV and CDR2 YYDKDF (reference sequence). V gave up 5 bases and J gave up 0 bases, with 19 bases separating them. This CDR3 comprises 17 residues. The CDR3 loop reads CATSPEGVAEMNTEAFF. The CDR3 DNA follows: TGTGCCACCAGCCCAGAAGGGGTAGCAGAAATGAACACTGAAGCTTTCTTT.

This clone was picked up one time. The genes are TRBV6-8 and TRBJ2-7, with 8 bases identical to TRBD2. From germline, CDR1 is MNHGY and CDR2 SAAAGT. V trimming: 10 bases; J trimming: 2 bases; junction bases outside the gene matches: 10. The length of the CDR3 is 14 residues. The CDR3: CATQTAGAPYEQYF. For the CDR3, the DNA is TGTGCCACCCAAACAGCGGGAGCTCCCTACGAGCAGTACTTC.

The V call is TRBV6-5, the J call TRBJ1-1; D unclear. The germline gives CDR1 MNHEY, CDR2 SVGAGI. This CDR3 is 14 amino acids long. The germline V and J ends were trimmed by 0 bases and 5 bases, with 10 bases remaining between them. The CDR3 sequence: CASSYSLRGTEAFF. For the CDR3, the DNA is TGTGCCAGCAGTTACTCTCTCCGGGGTACTGAAGCTTTCTTT.

The rearrangement links TRBV5-6 to TRBJ2-1; 11 nucleotides line up with TRBD1. Germline trimming cut 4 bases from V and 8 bases from J; bases unmatched to any gene: 11. CDR3 length: 16 amino acids. The germline CDR1 and CDR2 sequences are SGHDT and YYEEEE. CDR3 nucleotide sequence: TGTGCCAGCAGCCTTACCCGGGACAGGGGGGGAGATGAGCAGTTCTTC. It codes for CASSLTRDRGGDEQFF.

This clone was detected once. V usage is TRBV9 and J usage is TRBJ2-5, with a tentative D call TRBD1 (6 bases). The CDR3 is made up of 14 amino acids. Germline CDR1 and CDR2: SGDLS and YYNGEE. The ends were cut back, 3 bases at V and 0 bases at J, with 9 bases in the middle. The DNA of the CDR3 is TGTGCCAGCAGCGCTGGGACAAACCAAGAGACCCAGTACTTC. Translated: CASSAGTNQETQYF.

The chain uses TRBV30 and TRBJ2-1; tentative D call: TRBD2 (6 bases). This CDR3 spans 15 amino acids. Germline CDR1 is GTSNPN and CDR2 is SVGIG (reference sequence). Trimming left V 5 bases short and J 2 bases short, with 16 bases between. CDR3 region: CAWGLGEAPYNEQFF. The CDR3 nucleotides are TGTGCCTGGGGTCTAGGGGAGGCCCCCTACAATGAGCAGTTCTTC.

The chain uses TRBV15 and TRBJ2-5; D may be TRBD2 (5 bases). V dropped 3 bases and J dropped 2 bases, with 16 bases sitting between them. The CDR3 length is 16 residues. The germline V gene has CDR1 LNHNV and CDR2 YYDKDF (reference sequence). CDR3 in DNA: TGTGCCACCAGCAGGGAGGCGAGTGCGGTGCAAGAGACCCAGTACTTC. Protein sequence: CATSREASAVQETQYF.

The genes are TRBV29-1 and TRBJ2-2, with D tentatively TRBD1 (6 bases). The CDR3 loop spans 14 amino acids. Germline lookup yields CDR1 SQVTM and CDR2 ANQGSEA. V lost 6 bases and J lost 3, with 14 bases in between. CDR3 loop: CSVRGQLDTGELFF. CDR3 DNA sequence: TGCAGCGTACGTGGACAGTTAGACACCGGGGAGCTGTTTTTT.

The chain joins TRBV5-6 to TRBJ2-1, with 7 bases identical to TRBD2. Trimming took 4 bases from V and 1 from J; bases not matched to a gene: 5. The CDR3 contains 15 residues. Germline V gene lookup returns CDR1 SGHDT and CDR2 YYEEEE. Here the CDR3 DNA reads TGTGCCAGCAGCCGCCGGGGGGAGTCCTACAATGAGCAGTTCTTC. It translates to CASSRRGESYNEQFF.

The chain employs TRBV5-1 and TRBJ1-5; TRBD1 matches at 9 bases. V dropped 0 bases and J dropped 5; count of bases not matched to a gene: 3. Germline V CDR1 and CDR2: SGHRS, YFSETQ. This CDR3 comprises 15 residues. For the CDR3, the DNA is TGCGCCAGCAGCTTGGCGGGACAGGGAGATCAGCCCCAGCATTTT. Translated: CASSLAGQGDQPQHF. Complete variable domain (other parts from reference TRBV5-1 and TRBJ1-5): KAGVTQTPRYLIKTRGQQVTLSCSPISGHRSVSWYQQTPGQGLQFLFEYFSETQRNKGNFPGRFSGRQFSNSRSEMNVSTLELGDSALYLCASSLAGQGDQPQHFGDGTRLSIL.